This record concerns one T cell receptor beta chain sequence. What it binds is not known. Only in-frame clones appear in the TCRdb table, and some are missing; sequencing was by immunoSEQ multiplex PCR. The sample records about 2.4 million clones, approximately 94% being singletons. The germline V gene encodes CDR1 MDHEN and CDR2 SYDVKM. V was pared by 4 bases and J by 0 bases, with 19 bases between. The CDR3 is made up of 18 amino acids. The data originate from a study of shared clonotypes between healthy human individuals. Study observations and caveats: Relative to clonotypes present in all four donors, those not shared had lower generation probabilities.

Sample: naive CD4+ T cells from PBMCs. The subset was: CD45RA+ positively selected. This receptor was taken from a man younger than 35 in good health. Some clones in this sample may be carry-over from other donors' samples. The chain joins TRBV28 to TRBJ1-5, with D possibly matching TRBD1 (6 bases). The CDR3 DNA sequence: TGTGCCAGCAGTTCTGGGGGCGTCAGCGCCTATAGCAATCAGCCCCAGCATTTT. Translated, it gives CASSSGGVSAYSNQPQHF.